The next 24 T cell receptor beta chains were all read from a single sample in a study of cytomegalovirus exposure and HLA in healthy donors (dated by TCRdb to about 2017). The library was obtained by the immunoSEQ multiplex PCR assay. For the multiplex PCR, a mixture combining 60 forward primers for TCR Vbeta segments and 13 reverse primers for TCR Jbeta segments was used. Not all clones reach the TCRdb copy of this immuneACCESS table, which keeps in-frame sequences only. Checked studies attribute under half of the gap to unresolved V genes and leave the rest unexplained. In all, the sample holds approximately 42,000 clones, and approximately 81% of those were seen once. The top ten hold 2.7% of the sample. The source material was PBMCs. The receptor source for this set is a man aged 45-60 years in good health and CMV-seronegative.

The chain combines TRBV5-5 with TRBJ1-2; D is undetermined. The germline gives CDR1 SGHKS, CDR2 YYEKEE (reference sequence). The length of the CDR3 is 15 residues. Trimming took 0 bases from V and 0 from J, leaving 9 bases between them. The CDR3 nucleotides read TGTGCCAGCAGCTTGGTGGCTGAAGCTAACTATGGCTACACCTTC. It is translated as CASSLVAEANYGYTF.

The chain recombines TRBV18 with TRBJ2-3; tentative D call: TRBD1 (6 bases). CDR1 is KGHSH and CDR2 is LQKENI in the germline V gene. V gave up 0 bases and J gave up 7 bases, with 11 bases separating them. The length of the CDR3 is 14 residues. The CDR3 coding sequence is TGTGCCAGCTCACCACCACGGGACACGTATACGCAGTATTTT. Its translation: CASSPPRDTYTQYF.

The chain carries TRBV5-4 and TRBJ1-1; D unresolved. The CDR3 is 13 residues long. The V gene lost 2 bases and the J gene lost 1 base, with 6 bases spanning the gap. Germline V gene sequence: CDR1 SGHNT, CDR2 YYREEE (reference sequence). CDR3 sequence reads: CASSLAGNTEAFF. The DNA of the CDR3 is TGTGCCAGCAGCTTAGCGGGGAACACTGAAGCTTTCTTT.

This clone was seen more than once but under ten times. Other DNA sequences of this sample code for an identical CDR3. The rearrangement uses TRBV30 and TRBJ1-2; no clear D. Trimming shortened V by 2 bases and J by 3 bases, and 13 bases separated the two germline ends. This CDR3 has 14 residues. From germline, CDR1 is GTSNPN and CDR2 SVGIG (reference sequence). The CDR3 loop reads CAWSRPPRDYGYTF. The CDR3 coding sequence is TGTGCCTGGAGTCGTCCCCCCCGAGACTATGGCTACACCTTC.

The CDR3, as DNA: TGTGCCAGCAGCGTACTAGCGGGGGGACCCACAGATACGCAGTATTTT. As protein: CASSVLAGGPTDTQYF. The chain employs TRBV7-6 and TRBJ2-3; TRBD2 matches at 12 bases. The CDR3 is made up of 16 amino acids. Germline values: CDR1 SGHVS, CDR2 FNYEAQ. V shed 5 bases and J 2 bases; nucleotides not matched to a gene: 5.

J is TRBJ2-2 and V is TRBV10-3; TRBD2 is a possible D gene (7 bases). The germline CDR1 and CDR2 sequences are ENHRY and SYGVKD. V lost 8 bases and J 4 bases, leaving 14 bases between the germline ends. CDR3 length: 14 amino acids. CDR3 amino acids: CAIFGGPGTGELFF. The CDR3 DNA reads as TGTGCCATCTTCGGGGGGCCAGGCACCGGGGAGCTGTTTTTT.

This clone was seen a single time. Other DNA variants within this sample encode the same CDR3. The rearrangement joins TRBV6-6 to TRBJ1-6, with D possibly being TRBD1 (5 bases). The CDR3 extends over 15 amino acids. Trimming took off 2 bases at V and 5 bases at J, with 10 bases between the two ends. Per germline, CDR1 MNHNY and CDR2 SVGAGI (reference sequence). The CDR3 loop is CASSYPTDNNSPLHF. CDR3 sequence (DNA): TGTGCCAGCAGTTACCCGACAGACAATAATTCACCCCTCCACTTT.

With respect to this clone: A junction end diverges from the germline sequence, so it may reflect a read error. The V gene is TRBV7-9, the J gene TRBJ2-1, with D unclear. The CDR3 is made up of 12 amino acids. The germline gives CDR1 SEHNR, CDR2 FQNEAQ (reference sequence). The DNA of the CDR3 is TGTTCCAGCGCCTACCCAGGCGATGAGCAGTTCTTC. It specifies CSSAYPGDEQFF.

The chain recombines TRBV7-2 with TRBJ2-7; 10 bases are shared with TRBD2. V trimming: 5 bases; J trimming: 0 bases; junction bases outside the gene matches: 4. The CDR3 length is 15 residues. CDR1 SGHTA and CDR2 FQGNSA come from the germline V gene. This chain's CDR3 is CASSRTSGGSYEQYF. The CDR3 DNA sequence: TGTGCCAGCAGCCGGACTAGCGGCGGCTCCTACGAGCAGTACTTC.

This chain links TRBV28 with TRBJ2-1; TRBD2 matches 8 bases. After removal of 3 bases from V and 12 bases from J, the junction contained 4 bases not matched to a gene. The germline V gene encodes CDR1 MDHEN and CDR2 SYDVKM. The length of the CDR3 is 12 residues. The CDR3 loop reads CASSLAGGGQFF. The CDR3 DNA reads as TGTGCCAGCAGTTTGGCGGGAGGAGGGCAGTTCTTC.

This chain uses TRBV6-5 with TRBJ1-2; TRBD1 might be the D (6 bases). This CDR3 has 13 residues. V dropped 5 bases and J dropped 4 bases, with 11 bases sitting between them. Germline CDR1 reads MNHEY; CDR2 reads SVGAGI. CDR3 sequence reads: CASSTGFPYGYTF. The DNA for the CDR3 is TGTGCCAGCAGTACAGGGTTCCCCTATGGCTACACCTTC.

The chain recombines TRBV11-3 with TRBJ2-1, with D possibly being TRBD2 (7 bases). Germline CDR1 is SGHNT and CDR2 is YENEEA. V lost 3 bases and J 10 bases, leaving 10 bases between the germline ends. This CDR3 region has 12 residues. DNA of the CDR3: TGTGCCAGCAGCTTTAGGGGGGGGGAGCAGTTCTTC. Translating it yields CASSFRGGEQFF.

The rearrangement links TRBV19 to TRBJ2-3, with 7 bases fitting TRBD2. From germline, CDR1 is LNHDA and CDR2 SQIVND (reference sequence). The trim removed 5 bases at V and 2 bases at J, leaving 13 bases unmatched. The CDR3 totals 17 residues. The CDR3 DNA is TGTGCCAGTAGTTGGGTTGGAGGGAGGGCCCCCACAGATACGCAGTATTTT. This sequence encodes CASSWVGGRAPTDTQYF.

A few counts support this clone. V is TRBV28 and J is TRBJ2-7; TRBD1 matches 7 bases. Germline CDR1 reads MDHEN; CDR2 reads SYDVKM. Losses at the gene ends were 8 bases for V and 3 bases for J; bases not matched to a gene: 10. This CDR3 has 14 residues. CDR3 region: CASCALGQFYEQYF. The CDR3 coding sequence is TGTGCCAGCTGTGCTCTGGGACAGTTCTACGAGCAGTACTTC.

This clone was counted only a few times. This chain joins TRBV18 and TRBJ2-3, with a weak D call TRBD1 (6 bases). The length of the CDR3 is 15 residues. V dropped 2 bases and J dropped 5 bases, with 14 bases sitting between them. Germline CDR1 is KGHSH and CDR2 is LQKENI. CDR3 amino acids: CASSPSTGWRDTQYF. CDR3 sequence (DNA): TGTGCCAGCTCACCAAGCACAGGGTGGCGAGATACGCAGTATTTT.

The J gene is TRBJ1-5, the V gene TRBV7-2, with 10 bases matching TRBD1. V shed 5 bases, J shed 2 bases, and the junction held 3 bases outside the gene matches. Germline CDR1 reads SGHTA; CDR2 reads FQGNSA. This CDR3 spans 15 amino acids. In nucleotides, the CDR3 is TGTGCCAGCAGCCCGACAGGGGGCGGCAATCAGCCCCAGCATTTT. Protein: CASSPTGGGNQPQHF.

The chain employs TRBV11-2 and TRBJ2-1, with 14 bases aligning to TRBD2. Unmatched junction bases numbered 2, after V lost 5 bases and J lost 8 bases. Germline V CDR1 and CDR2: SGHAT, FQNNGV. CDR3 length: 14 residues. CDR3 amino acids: CASSGTSGSYEQFF. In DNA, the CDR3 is TGTGCCAGCAGCGGGACTAGCGGGAGCTATGAGCAGTTCTTC.

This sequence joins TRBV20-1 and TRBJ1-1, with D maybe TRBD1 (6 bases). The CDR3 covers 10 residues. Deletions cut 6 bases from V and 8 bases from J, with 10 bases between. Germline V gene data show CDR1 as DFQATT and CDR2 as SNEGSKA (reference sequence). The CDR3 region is CSALGQEAFF. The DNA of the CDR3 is TGCAGTGCCCTTGGACAGGAAGCTTTCTTT.

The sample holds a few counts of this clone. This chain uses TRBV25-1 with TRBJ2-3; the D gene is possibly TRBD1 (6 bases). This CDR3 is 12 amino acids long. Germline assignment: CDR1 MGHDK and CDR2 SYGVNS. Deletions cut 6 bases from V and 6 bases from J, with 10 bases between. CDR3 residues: CASRDTGDTQYF. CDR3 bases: TGTGCCAGCAGGGACACAGGGGATACGCAGTATTTT.

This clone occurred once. CDR3 nucleotide sequence: TGTGCCAGCAGCCGGACAGGGCAGCGCTATGGCTACACCTTC. This gives the protein CASSRTGQRYGYTF. The rearrangement links TRBV27 to TRBJ1-2; 8 bases match TRBD1. The CDR3 contains 14 residues. V trimming: 6 bases; J trimming: 4 bases; junction bases outside the gene matches: 7. In germline, CDR1 is MNHEY, CDR2 SMNVEV (reference sequence).

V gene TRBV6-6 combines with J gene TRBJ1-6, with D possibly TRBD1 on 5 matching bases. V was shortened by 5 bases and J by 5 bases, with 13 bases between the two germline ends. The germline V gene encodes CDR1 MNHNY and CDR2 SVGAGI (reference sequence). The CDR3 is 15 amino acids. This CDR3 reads CASSKAGRNNSPLHF. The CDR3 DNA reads TGTGCCAGCAGTAAAGCGGGACGGAATAATTCACCCCTCCACTTT.

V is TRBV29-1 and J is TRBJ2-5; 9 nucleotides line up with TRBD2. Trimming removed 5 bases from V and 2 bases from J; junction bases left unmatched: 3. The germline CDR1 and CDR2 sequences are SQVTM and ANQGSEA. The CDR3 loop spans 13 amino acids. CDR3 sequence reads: CSVPLAGQETQYF. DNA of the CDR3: TGCAGCGTTCCCCTAGCGGGGCAAGAGACCCAGTACTTC.

The CDR3 is CASSLYSADTQYF. CDR3 nucleotide sequence: TGTGCCAGCAGCTTATATTCGGCAGATACGCAGTATTTT. The chain combines TRBV7-2 with TRBJ2-3; unclear D gene. The V gene lost 2 bases and the J gene lost 4 bases, with 7 bases spanning the gap. The CDR3 totals 13 residues. CDR1 SGHTA and CDR2 FQGNSA come from the germline V gene.

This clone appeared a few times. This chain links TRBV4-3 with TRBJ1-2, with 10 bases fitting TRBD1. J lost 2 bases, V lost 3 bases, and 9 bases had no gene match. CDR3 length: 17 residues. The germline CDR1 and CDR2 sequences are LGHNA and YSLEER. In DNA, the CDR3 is TGCGCCAGCAGCCATGATTCCCCGGGACAGGGGAACTATGGCTACACCTTC. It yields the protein CASSHDSPGQGNYGYTF.